The present T cell receptor beta chain was sequenced within a study of cytomegalovirus exposure and HLA in healthy donors. Germline CDR1 is MNHEY and CDR2 is SMNVEV (reference sequence). CDR3 size: 13 residues. V shed 10 bases, J shed 6 bases, and the junction held 8 bases outside the gene matches. 60 Vbeta and 13 Jbeta primers were used in PCR. Libraries were prepared by immunoSEQ multiplex PCR; TCRdb keeps only in-frame clonotypes and omits some of them. The sample records about 190,000 clones, around three quarters being singletons. The study's findings and limits: There were 150 or so TCR beta chains listed as cytomegalovirus-associated. The authors later found HLA-associated TCR beta chains more clonally expanded than equally common others.

A remark on this clone: Antigen: not known.

The receptor's source is a woman aged 18 to 35 in good health and CMV-seronegative. Material for sequencing was PBMCs. This chain joins TRBV27 and TRBJ2-1; 8 bases line up with TRBD2. The CDR3 DNA sequence: TGTGCCACCCAAGGAGGACTAGCCAATGAGCAGTTCTTC. Translated: CATQGGLANEQFF.